Presented here are 2 T cell receptor beta chains from one specimen sequenced in a study of T cells after posttransplantation cyclophosphamide. Produced via immunoSEQ multiplex PCR; TCRdb's table is partial and in-frame only. This sample carries around 16,000 clones, around 82% of them seen once, and the ten largest clones take about 5%. Controls had myeloablative marrow grafts with methotrexate and calcineurin inhibitor, sampled at 1 year. The input for sequencing was PBMCs, taken approximately 370 days after allogeneic stem cell transplant with calcineurin inhibitor and methotrexate. Receptors were obtained from a male patient under 35 who received an allogeneic stem cell transplant from a related donor, was CMV-positive, and had no GVHD. Some of the T cells might come from the graft donor.

V and J are TRBV19 and TRBJ1-1; D might be TRBD1 (6 bases). The CDR3 covers 14 residues. The germline V gene encodes CDR1 LNHDA and CDR2 SQIVND (reference sequence). Trimming left V 2 bases short and J 12 bases short, with 19 bases between. The chain's CDR3 is CASSINRSGHNTFF. DNA of the CDR3: TGTGCCAGTAGTATAAACCGATCGGGACATAATACTTTCTTT.

The J gene is TRBJ2-7, the V gene TRBV7-6, with 10 positions matching TRBD2. V lost 4 bases, J lost 3 bases, and 18 bases stayed unmatched. Germline V CDR1 and CDR2: SGHVS, FNYEAQ. The CDR3 contains 19 residues. The CDR3 spells CASSWGPFTGSGRGYEQYF. The CDR3 DNA sequence: TGTGCCAGCAGCTGGGGGCCTTTCACGGGAAGCGGGAGGGGCTACGAGCAGTACTTC.